This paragraph reports one T cell receptor (beta chain). The antigen is not known. PCR was performed a second time for roughly 6 to 12 cycles using a sample-barcoded 5' primer and a J-beta primer mix. Unique molecular identifiers of 12 random nucleotides labeled each cDNA. TCRdb processed the 5' RACE reads anew with MiXCR; each CDR3 protein has one entry. The sample holds approximately 800,000 distinct CDR3 sequences; approximately 25% are singletons and the top ten take around 3.6%. The data derive from a study of blood T cells in healthy people across ages. Points from the study as a whole: With age, beta diversity per million T cells declined roughly linearly, significantly by about 40. Diversity estimates drawn from one million T cells were deemed underestimates.

The CDR3 sequence is 16 residues long. Germline assignment: CDR1 KGHSH and CDR2 LQKENI. In addition, the sample was reused for a study of T cells of mothers and their children.

Source material: blood. V gene TRBV18 combines with J gene TRBJ2-5; D is ambiguous. The assigned J gene may be wrong: the sequence end matches TRBJ2-7 better. The sequence derives from a boy aged 10-17 years in good health. The CDR3 DNA reads as TGTGCCAGCTCACCTACTCCACAGCCGTTGCCCTACGAGCAGTACTTC. Translating it yields CASSPTPQPLPYEQYF.